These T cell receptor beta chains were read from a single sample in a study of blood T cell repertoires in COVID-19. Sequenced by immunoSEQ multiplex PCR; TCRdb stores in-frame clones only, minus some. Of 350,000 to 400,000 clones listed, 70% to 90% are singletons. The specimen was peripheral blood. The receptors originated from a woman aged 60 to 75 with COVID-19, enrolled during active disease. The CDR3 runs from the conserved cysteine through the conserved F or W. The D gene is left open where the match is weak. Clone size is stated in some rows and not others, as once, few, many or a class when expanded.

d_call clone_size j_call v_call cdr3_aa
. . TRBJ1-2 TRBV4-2 CASSQAGTLDYGYTF
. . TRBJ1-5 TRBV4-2 CASSQDRVGNQPQHF
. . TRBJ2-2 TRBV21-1 CASSKSGTDCPSTGELFF
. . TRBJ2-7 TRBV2 CASRGDTRADNVF
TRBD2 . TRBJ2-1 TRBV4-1 CASSPWTSGGYEQFF
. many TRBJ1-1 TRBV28 CASSSPGGYTEAFF
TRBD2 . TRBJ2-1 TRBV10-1 CASNSGGASFNEQFF
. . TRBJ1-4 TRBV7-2 CASTLTDNNEKLFF
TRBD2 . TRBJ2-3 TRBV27 CASSSLAGSTDTQYF
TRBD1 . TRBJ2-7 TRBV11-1 CASSLADRGLYEQYF
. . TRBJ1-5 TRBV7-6 CASSFGTPNQPQHF
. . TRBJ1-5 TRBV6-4 CASAPGVLQPQHF
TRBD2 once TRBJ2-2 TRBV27 CASRRPIAGNTGELFF
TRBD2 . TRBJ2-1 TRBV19 CASSRLAGRPSYNEQFF
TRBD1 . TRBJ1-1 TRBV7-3 CASSRGQGTEAFF
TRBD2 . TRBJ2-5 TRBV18 CASSQTSGGETQYF
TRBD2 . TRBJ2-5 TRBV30 CAWSKGLAGIETQYF
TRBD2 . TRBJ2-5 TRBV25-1 CATSPEVAGSGAQYF
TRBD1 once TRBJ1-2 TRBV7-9 CASSLGRDSPNYGYTF
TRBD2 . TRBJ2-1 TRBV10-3 CAISETSGNYNEQFF
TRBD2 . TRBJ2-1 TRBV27 CASSLERGGQNEQFF
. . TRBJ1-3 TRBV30 CAVWSFFSGNTIYF
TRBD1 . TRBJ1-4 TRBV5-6 CASSFSAGQVPLREKLFF
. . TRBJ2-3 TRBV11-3 CASSLGGGRGTDTQYF